This TCR beta chain emerged from a study of T cells after yellow fever vaccination. MiXCR, run by TCRdb on the 5' RACE reads, gives a single entry per CDR3 protein. The sample holds 200,000 to 300,000 distinct CDR3 sequences, 5.5% to 8.5% seen once. V shed 5 bases and J shed 5 bases, with 8 bases lying between them. The V gene's germline CDR1 is KGHDR and CDR2 SFDVKD. This CDR3 region has 12 residues. The sample here was CD4+ T cells sorted from PBMCs, taken on the day of the yellow fever booster vaccination. The chain links TRBV24-1 to TRBJ2-5, with D perhaps matching TRBD2 (6 bases). This clonotype originated in a man aged 25-45 years who received the YFV17D yellow fever vaccine. The CDR3 spells CATSAGGETQYF. CDR3 sequence (DNA): TGTGCCACCAGTGCTGGGGGGGAGACCCAGTACTTC.